This T cell receptor (beta chain) is drawn from a study of CD8+ T cells in alopecia areata. Study context: Each of the treated patients was given oral tofacitinib, 5 to 10 mg twice daily, for moderate-to-severe alopecia areata.

Details on this clone: Its specificity is not known.

Findings and limits, study-wide: Having just one nonresponder leaves the connection between baseline CD8+ expansion and response unresolved. Against the mouse data, patients shared TCRs less clearly, possibly for HLA reasons.

In each case, RNA was isolated and then reverse transcribed into cDNA as the sequencing template. Produced via immunoSEQ multiplex PCR; TCRdb's table is partial and in-frame only. Of roughly 120,000 clones in the sample, approximately 53% were seen once. Germline V gene sequence: CDR1 ENHRY, CDR2 SYGVKD. The junction had 6 bases not matched to a gene; V was cut back by 6 bases and J by 5 bases. The CDR3 covers 14 residues. Treatment: oral pan-JAK inhibitor, 5-10 mg twice daily. This chain links TRBV10-3 with TRBJ1-1, with 10 bases fitting TRBD1. The clonotype was recovered from a human donor with alopecia areata. The sequenced sample was CD4+ T cells sorted from blood, obtained at week 4, from a patient treated with tofacitinib. The CDR3 bases are TGTGCCATCAGCCCCGGGACAGGGGAGACTGAAGCTTTCTTT. Amino acids: CAISPGTGETEAFF.